The clone carrying this T cell receptor (beta chain) was seen ten or more times. Its cognate antigen is unknown. This specimen belongs to a study of identical twins. Study-level results: Interpretation of the results relied on cross-sectional statistical analysis and not on following the same donors. Insertion counts were lower in abundant cord blood beta clonotypes, a trend that memory repertoires did not show.

The CDR3 runs 11 residues. Germline values: CDR1 LGHDT, CDR2 YNNKEL (reference sequence). Between the trimmed V and J ends, which lost 0 bases and 11 bases, there was a span of 2 bases. TCRdb processed the 5' RACE reads anew with MiXCR; each CDR3 protein has one entry. The sample has fewer than 250,000 distinct CDR3 sequences; under 10% are singletons. The same data also went into a second study, on yellow fever vaccine responses in identical twins.

The chain combines TRBV3-1 with TRBJ1-6; D gene unclear. The sample was memory (CD45RO+) T cells sorted from blood. This clonotype was obtained from a woman aged 18-30 years in good health. The CDR3 coding sequence is TGTGCCAGCAGCCAAGAGACACCCCTCCACTTT. Protein sequence: CASSQETPLHF.